The T cell receptor (beta chain) under discussion was sequenced for a study of T cell responses to AZD1222 COVID-19 vaccine. Study-wide results and limits: Per reports, nearly half of all spike-specific TCRs target regions that are unmutated in variants.

TCRdb's table, derived via immunoSEQ multiplex PCR, lists solely in-frame clones and lacks some. The sample lists 99,000 or so clones, more than 75% occurring once. The count of this clone is one. No antigen is known for it. Sequencing used peripheral blood, obtained on day 0 of AZD1222 vaccination. The TCR was taken from an adult in good health.

CDR3 loop: CASSRSLGLQISSTDTQYF. For the CDR3, the DNA is TGTGCCAGCAGCAGAAGCTTGGGATTGCAGATATCTAGCACAGATACGCAGTATTTT. V gene TRBV7-2 combines with J gene TRBJ2-3; no clear D gene. V lost 5 bases, J lost 0 bases, and 24 bases lay in between. In germline, CDR1 is SGHTA, CDR2 FQGNSA. The CDR3 loop spans 19 amino acids. The whole variable domain, remainder taken from reference TRBV7-2 and TRBJ2-3, is GAGVSQSPSNKVTEKGKDVELRCDPISGHTALYWYRQSLGQGLEFLIYFQGNSAPDKSGLPSDRFSAERTGGSVSTLTIQRTQQEDSAVYLCASSRSLGLQISSTDTQYFGPGTRLTVL.